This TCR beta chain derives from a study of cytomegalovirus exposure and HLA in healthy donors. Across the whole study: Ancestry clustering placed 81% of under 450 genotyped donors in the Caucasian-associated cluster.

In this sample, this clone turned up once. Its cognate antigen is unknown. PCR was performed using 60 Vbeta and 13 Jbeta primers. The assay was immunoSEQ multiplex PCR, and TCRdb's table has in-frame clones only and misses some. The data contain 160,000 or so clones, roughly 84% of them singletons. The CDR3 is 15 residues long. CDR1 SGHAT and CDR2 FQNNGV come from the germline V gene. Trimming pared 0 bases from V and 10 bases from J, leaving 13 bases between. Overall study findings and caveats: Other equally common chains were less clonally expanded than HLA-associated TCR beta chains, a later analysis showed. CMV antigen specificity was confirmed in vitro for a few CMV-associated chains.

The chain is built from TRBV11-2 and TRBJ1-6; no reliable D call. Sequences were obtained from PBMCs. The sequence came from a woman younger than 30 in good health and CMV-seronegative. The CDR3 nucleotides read TGTGCCAGCAGCTTAGAAGTCGGGTCCGGCTCACCCCTCCACTTT. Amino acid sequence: CASSLEVGSGSPLHF.